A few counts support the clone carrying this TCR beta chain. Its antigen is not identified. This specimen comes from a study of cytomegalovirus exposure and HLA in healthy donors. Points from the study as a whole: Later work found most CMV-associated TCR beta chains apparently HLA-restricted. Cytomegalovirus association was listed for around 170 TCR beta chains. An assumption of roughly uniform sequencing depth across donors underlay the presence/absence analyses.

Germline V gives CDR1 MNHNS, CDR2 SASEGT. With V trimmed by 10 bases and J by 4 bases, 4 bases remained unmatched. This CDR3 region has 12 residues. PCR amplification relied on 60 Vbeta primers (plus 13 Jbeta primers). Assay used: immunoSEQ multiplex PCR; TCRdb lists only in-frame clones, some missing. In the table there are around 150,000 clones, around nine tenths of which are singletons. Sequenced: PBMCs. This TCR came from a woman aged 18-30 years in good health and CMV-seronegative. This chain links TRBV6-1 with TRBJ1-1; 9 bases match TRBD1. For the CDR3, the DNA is TGTGCCACCCGACAGGGGGGCACTGAAGCTTTCTTT. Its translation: CATRQGGTEAFF.